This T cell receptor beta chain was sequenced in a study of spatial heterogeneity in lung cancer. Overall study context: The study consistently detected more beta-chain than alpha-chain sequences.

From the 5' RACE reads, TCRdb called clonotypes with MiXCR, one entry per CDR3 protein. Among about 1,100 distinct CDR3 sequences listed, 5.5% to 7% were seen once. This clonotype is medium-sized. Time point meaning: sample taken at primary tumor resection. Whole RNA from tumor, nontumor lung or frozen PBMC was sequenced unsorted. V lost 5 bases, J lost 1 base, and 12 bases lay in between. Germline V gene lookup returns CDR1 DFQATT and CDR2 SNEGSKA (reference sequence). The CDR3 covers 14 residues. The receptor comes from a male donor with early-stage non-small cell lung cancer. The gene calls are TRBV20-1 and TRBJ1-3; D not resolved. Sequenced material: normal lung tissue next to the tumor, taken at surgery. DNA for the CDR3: TGCAGTGCTTCGTCGGACGGGTCTGGAAACACCATATATTTT. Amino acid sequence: CSASSDGSGNTIYF.